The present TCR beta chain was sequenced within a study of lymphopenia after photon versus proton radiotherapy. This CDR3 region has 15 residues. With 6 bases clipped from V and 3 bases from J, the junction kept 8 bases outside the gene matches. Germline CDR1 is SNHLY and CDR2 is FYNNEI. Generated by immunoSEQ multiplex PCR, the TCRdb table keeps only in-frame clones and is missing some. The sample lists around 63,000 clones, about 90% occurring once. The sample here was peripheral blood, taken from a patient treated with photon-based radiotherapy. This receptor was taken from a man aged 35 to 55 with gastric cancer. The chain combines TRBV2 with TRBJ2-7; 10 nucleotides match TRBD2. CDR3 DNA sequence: TGTGCCAGCAGCCCAACGGGACTAGCGCTCTACGAGCAGTACTTC. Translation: CASSPTGLALYEQYF.